This TCR beta chain comes out of a study of cytomegalovirus exposure and HLA in healthy donors. J was trimmed by 5 bases and V by 6 bases; bases with no gene match: 9. The CDR3 extends over 15 amino acids. CDR1 and CDR2 (germline): LNHDA, SQIVND (reference sequence). PCR employed 60 Vbeta and 13 Jbeta primers. Clones were sequenced by immunoSEQ multiplex PCR, and TCRdb holds only the in-frame ones, with some missing. The sample yields about 200,000 clones, roughly 80% seen once. The chain combines TRBV19 with TRBJ1-1; 10 nucleotides agree with TRBD1. The source is a man aged 45-60 years in good health and CMV-seronegative. The sequenced sample consisted of PBMCs. DNA for the CDR3: TGTGCCAGTAGCGAGTTCGACAGGGGGCTGACTGAAGCTTTCTTT. This translates into CASSEFDRGLTEAFF.